The clone carrying this TCR beta chain was detected only once. Its antigen is not identified. CDR3 length: 14 residues. V lost 6 bases and J lost 0, with 10 bases in between. The germline V gene has CDR1 ENHRY and CDR2 SYGVKD. This sample stems from a study of OX40 agonist ivuxolimab in advanced cancers. In the study overall: Patients were given ivuxolimab, an antibody that agonizes OX40 (CD134). The dose of intravenous ivuxolimab that patients received every 2 weeks ranged from 0.01 to 10 mg/kg. Study outcomes and limitations: Nonresponders, in some cases, also had low normalized T-cell clonal expansion.

Only in-frame clones appear in the TCRdb table, and some are missing; sequencing was by immunoSEQ multiplex PCR. The repertoire holds approximately 60,000 clones, with roughly 89% as singletons. This receptor was identified in an adult with an advanced solid tumor such as melanoma, head and neck, liver or kidney cancer. The gene calls are TRBV10-3 and TRBJ2-3; D is unresolved. The sequenced sample was CD4+ or CD8+ T cells sorted from blood, obtained in a trial of the OX40 agonist ivuxolimab. The CDR3 here is CAISLLSSTDTQYF. The CDR3 bases are TGTGCCATCAGCTTACTTTCTAGCACAGATACGCAGTATTTT.